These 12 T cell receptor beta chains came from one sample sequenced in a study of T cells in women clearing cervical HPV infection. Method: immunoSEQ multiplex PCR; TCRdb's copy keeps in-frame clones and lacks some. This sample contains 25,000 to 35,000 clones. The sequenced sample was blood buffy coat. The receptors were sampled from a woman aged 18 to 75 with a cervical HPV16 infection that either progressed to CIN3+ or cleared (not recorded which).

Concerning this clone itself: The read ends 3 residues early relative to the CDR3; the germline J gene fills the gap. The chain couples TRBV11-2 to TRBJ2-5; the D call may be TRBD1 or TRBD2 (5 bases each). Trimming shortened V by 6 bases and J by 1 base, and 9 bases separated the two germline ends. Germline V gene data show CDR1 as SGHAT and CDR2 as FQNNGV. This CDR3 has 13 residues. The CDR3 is CASRRGAQETQYF. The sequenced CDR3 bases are TGTGCCAGCAGACGAGGGGCCCAAGAGACC. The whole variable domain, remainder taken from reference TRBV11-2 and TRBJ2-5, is EAGVAQSPRYKIIEKRQSVAFWCNPISGHATLYWYQQILGQGPKLLIQFQNNGVVDDSQLPKDRFSAERLKGVDSTLKIQPAKLEDSAVYLCASRRGAQETQYFGPGTRLLVL.

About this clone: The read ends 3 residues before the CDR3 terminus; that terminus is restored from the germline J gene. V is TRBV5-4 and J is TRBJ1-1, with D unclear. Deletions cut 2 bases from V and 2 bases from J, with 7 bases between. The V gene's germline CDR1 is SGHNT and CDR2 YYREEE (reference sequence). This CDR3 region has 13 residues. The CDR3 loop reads CASSLTSNTEAFF. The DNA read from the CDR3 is TGTGCCAGCAGCTTAACAAGTAACACTGAA. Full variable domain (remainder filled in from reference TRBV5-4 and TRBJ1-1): ETGVTQSPTHLIKTRGQQVTLRCSSQSGHNTVSWYQQALGQGPQFIFQYYREEENGRGNFPPRFSGLQFPNYSSELNVNALELDDSALYLCASSLTSNTEAFFGQGTRLTVV.

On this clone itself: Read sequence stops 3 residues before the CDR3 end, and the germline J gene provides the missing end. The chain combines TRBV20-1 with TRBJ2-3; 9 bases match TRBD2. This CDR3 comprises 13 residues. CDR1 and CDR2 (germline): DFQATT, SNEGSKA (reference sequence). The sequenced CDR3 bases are TGCAGTGCTTTGCCAAGGACTAGCGCCCCG. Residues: CSALPRTSAP. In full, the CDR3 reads CSALPRTSAPQYF.

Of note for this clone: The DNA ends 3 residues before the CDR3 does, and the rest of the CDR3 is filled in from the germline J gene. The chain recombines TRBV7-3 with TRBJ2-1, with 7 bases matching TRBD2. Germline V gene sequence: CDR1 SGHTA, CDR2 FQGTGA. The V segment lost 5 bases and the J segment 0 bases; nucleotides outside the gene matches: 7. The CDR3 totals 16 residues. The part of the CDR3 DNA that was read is TGTGCCAGCAGCCCAATGGGGGGGGTCTCCTACAATGAG. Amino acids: CASSPMGGVSYNE. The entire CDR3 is CASSPMGGVSYNEQFF. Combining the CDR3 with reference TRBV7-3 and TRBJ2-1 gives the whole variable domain GAGVSQTPSNKVTEKGKYVELRCDPISGHTALYWYRQSLGQGPEFLIYFQGTGAADDSGLPNDRFFAVRPEGSVSTLKIQRTERGDSAVYLCASSPMGGVSYNEQFFGPGTRLTVL.

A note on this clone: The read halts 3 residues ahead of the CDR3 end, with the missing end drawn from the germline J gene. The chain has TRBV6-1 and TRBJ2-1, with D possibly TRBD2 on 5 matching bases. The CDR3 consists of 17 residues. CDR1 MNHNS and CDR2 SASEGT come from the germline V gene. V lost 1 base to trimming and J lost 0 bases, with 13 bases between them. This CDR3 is CASSEVYGGLSYNEQFF. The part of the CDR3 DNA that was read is TGTGCCAGCAGTGAAGTATATGGCGGACTCTCCTACAATGAG.

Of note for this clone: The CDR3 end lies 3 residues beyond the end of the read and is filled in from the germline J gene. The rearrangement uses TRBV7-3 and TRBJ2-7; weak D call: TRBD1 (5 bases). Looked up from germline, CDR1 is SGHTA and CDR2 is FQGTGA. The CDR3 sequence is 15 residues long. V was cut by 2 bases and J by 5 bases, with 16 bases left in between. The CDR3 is CASSLERTLIDEQYF. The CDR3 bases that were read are TGTGCCAGCAGCTTAGAGAGGACATTAATCGACGAG.

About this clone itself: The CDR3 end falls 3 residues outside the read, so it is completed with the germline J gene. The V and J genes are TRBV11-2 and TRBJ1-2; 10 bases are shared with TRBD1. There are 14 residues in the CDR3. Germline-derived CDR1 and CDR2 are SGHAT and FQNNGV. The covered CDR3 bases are TGTGCCAGCAGCTTTCCTGGACAGGGGGGAGGC. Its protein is CASSFPGQGGG. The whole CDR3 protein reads CASSFPGQGGGYTF. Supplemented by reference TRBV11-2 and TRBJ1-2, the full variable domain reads EAGVAQSPRYKIIEKRQSVAFWCNPISGHATLYWYQQILGQGPKLLIQFQNNGVVDDSQLPKDRFSAERLKGVDSTLKIQPAKLEDSAVYLCASSFPGQGGGYTFGSGTRLTVV.

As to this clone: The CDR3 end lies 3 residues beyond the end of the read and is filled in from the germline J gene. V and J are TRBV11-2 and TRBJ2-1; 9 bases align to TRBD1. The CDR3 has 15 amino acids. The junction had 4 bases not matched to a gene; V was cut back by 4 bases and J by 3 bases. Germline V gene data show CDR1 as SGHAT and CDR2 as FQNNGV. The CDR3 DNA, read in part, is TGTGCCAGCAGCTCACAGACAGGGGGCTACAATGAG. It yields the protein CASSSQTGGYNE. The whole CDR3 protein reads CASSSQTGGYNEQFF.

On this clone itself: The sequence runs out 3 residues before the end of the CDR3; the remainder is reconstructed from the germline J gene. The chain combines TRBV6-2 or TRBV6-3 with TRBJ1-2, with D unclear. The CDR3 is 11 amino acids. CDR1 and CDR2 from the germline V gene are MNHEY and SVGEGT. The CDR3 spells CASSRPYDYTF. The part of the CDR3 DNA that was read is TGTGCCAGCAGCCGTCCCTACGAC.

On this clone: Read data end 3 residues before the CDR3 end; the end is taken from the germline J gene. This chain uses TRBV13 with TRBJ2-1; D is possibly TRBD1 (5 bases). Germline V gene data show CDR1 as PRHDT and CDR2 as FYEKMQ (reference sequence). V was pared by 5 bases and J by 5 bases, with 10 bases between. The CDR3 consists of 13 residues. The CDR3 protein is CASSPRANNEQFF. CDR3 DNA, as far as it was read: TGTGCCAGCAGCCCCAGGGCCAACAATGAG. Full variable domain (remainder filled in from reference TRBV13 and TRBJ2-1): AAGVIQSPRHLIKEKRETATLKCYPIPRHDTVYWYQQGPGQDPQFLISFYEKMQSDKGSIPDRFSAQQFSDYHSELNMSSLELGDSALYFCASSPRANNEQFFGPGTRLTVL.

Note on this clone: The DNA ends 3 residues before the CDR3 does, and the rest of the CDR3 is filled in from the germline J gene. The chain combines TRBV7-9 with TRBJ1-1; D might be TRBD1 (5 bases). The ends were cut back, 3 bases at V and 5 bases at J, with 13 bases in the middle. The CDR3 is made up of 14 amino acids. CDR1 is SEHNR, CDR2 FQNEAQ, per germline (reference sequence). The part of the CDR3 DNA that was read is TGTGCCAGCAGCTTCGCAGGGTCGGAGACTGAA. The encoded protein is CASSFAGSETE. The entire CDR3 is CASSFAGSETEAFF.

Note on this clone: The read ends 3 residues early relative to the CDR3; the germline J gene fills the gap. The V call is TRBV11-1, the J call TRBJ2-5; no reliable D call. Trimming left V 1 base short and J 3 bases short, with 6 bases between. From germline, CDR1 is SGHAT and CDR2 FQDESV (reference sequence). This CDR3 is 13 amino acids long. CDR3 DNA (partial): TGTGCCAGCAGCTTAGAGCCTAAAGAGACC. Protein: CASSLEPKET. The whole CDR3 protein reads CASSLEPKETQYF. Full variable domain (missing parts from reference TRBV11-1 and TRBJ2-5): EAEVAQSPRYKITEKSQAVAFWCDPISGHATLYWYRQILGQGPELLVQFQDESVVDDSQLPKDRFSAERLKGVDSTLKIQPAELGDSAMYLCASSLEPKETQYFGPGTRLLVL.